The rows below give T cell receptor beta chains drawn from one sample of a study of human T cells and chemical hapten exposure. TCRdb reprocessed the RACE reads via MiXCR and lists one record per CDR3 protein. The data show fewer than 200,000 distinct CDR3 sequences, about a quarter seen once. This specimen was whole blood, taken in connection with sensitization to the hapten diphenylcyclopropenone (DPC). These receptors were collected from a young woman with alopecia areata. Some clones in this sample may be carry-over from other donors' samples. Each CDR3 is given without its conserved first and last residue.

j_gene,v_gene,CDR3aa
TRBJ1-1,TRBV7-2,ASSPPKGRNTEAF
TRBJ1-6,TRBV6-1,ASSEAGLAYSPLH
TRBJ2-7,TRBV9,ASSASEGRGSYEQY
TRBJ2-1,TRBV10-3,AINKLAGGANEQF
TRBJ2-7,TRBV27,ASSFGGQEHYEQY
TRBJ2-1,TRBV29-1,SASIGLARHEQF
TRBJ1-5,TRBV7-2,ASSYGGPGDQPQH
TRBJ2-2,TRBV29-1,SVEGLAGRELF
TRBJ2-5,TRBV4-3,ASSQDRASGSETQY
TRBJ2-1,TRBV12-3/TRBV12-4,ASSLVGTRIPAF
TRBJ2-7,TRBV11-2,ASSLERGPYEQY
TRBJ2-4,TRBV10-3,AMSASGSMGIQY
TRBJ2-6,TRBV7-3,ASSPPRLADSSGANVLT
TRBJ2-1,TRBV20-1,SARSSGTSPNEQF
TRBJ1-5,TRBV7-2,ASSLVSGGNQPQH
TRBJ2-3,TRBV7-6,ASSTRPLAGGTDTQY
TRBJ2-3,TRBV7-2,ASSWGQGNADTQY
TRBJ1-6,TRBV20-1,SATSSYNSPLH
TRBJ2-2,TRBV7-2,ASGPGLVSTGELF
TRBJ2-1,TRBV7-2,ASSTGGRDEQF
TRBJ1-1,TRBV21-1,ASSCPNGDRGVSEAF
TRBJ1-2,TRBV29-1,SVSRPPSDGYT
TRBJ2-1,TRBV25-1,ASSGGSFDSYNEQF
TRBJ2-6,TRBV4-2,ASSQDWSSGANVLT
TRBJ2-2,TRBV5-1,ASLPGQMNTGELF
TRBJ2-7,TRBV5-1,ASSSRVSGSYEQY
TRBJ1-2,TRBV4-1,ASSQVSRDSGYT
TRBJ2-2,TRBV29-1,SATTSGGNTGELF
TRBJ2-7,TRBV20-1,SAFIPVPLSSYEQY
TRBJ2-3,TRBV20-1,SASSLAGDTQY
TRBJ1-1,TRBV6-2/TRBV6-3,ASSYPGTDMNTEAF
TRBJ1-1,TRBV7-2,ASSLRPGGGDTEAF
TRBJ1-2,TRBV11-3,AGLGGNYGYT
TRBJ2-7,TRBV12-3/TRBV12-4,ASGVTYEQY
TRBJ2-7,TRBV6-2/TRBV6-3,ASSFQALDYEQY
TRBJ2-5,TRBV20-1,SARGVAGVGETQY
TRBJ1-1,TRBV7-2,ASSLVVGGTEAF